The 6 T cell receptor beta chains reported below all come from one sample, sequenced in a study of regulatory T cells in long-lasting Graves disease. CDR3-region Arm-PCR and iRepertoire HTBI primers produced the TCR beta libraries. TCRdb reprocessed the multiplex PCR reads via MiXCR and lists one record per CDR3 protein. This repertoire shows hundreds of thousands of distinct CDR3 sequences, over 15% found once; its top ten account for 25% to 30%. Stated time point: newly diagnosed GD, antithyroid drugs for less than 3 months. Making the TCR library involved RNA that had been extracted from PBMCs. The same data also went into a second study, on T cells in Graves' hyperthyroidism and ophthalmopathy.

This material consisted of peripheral blood mononuclear cells (PBMCs), taken at new diagnosis, from a patient treated with antithyroid drugs. These receptors were obtained from a man aged 40-50 years with Graves disease.

This clonotype was observed at least ten times. The chain is built from TRBV3-1 and TRBJ1-1, with D possibly TRBD1 on 6 matching bases. Germline CDR1 reads LGHDT; CDR2 reads YNNKEL (reference sequence). Trimming shortened V by 1 base and J by 1 base, and 10 bases separated the two germline ends. The CDR3 has 15 amino acids. This CDR3 is CASSQGTVGNTEAFF. The CDR3 DNA reads as TGTGCCAGCAGCCAAGGGACAGTTGGGAACACTGAAGCTTTCTTT.

This clonotype was seen a few times. V is TRBV4-1 and J is TRBJ2-7; D may be TRBD2 (5 bases). The germline V gene has CDR1 MGHRA and CDR2 YSYEKL. Between the trimmed V and J ends, which lost 1 base and 0 bases, there was a span of 10 bases. This CDR3 contains 15 residues. The CDR3 DNA follows: TGCGCCAGCAGCCAAGGTAGCGCCAGCTCCTACGAGCAGTACTTC. This sequence encodes CASSQGSASSYEQYF.

In regard to this clonotype: A much larger clone is a single base away; this may be a read error. The chain employs TRBV10-3 and TRBJ1-4; D is undetermined. In germline, CDR1 is ENHRY, CDR2 SYGVKD. The CDR3 has 13 amino acids. CDR3 in amino acids: CASSYTLGEKPFF. As DNA, the CDR3 is TGTGCCAGCAGTTACACACTGGGTGAAAAACCGTTTTTT.

In its sample, this clonotype was seen a few times. The chain has TRBV12-5 and TRBJ2-1, with D uncertain. Trimming removed 1 base from V and 3 bases from J, with 7 bases in between. Germline-derived CDR1 and CDR2 are LGHNT and FRNRAP. The CDR3 has 14 residues. CDR3 nucleotides: TGTGCTAGTGGTTTGGAGACGAGCTACAATGAGCAGTTCTTC. Translated, it gives CASGLETSYNEQFF.

The table lists this clonotype with many counts. V gene TRBV5-1 combines with J gene TRBJ1-1, with 8 bases that match TRBD1. V gave up 0 bases and J gave up 4 bases; unmatched junction bases: 8. The CDR3 contains 16 residues. The germline V gene has CDR1 SGHRS and CDR2 YFSETQ. The CDR3 region has the DNA TGCGCCAGCAGCTTGGGTGAACAGGGGGTTGGCACTGAAGCTTTCTTT. Amino acid sequence: CASSLGEQGVGTEAFF.

This clonotype came up many times. The chain links TRBV5-1 to TRBJ2-3; TRBD2 aligns across 9 bases. Looked up from germline, CDR1 is SGHRS and CDR2 is YFSETQ. The CDR3 contains 15 residues. V trimming: 0 bases; J trimming: 2 bases; junction bases outside the gene matches: 1. The CDR3: CASSLGTSDTDTQYF. Here the CDR3 DNA reads TGCGCCAGCAGCTTGGGGACTAGCGACACAGATACGCAGTATTTT.